The source of this T cell receptor (beta chain) is a study of blood T cell repertoires in COVID-19. Overall study context: The cDNA or gDNA used as material had been derived from T cells, B-cell-depleted T cells, or PBMCs.

The sample holds many counts of this clone. In the authors' workflow: Nucleated cell counts were estimated from reference gene primer amplification. Generated by immunoSEQ multiplex PCR, the TCRdb table keeps only in-frame clones and is missing some. V and J calls and clone size follow that table, whereas D and trimming were derived from the DNA. This sample has roughly 130,000 clones; about 79% occur once, and the top ten carry approximately 4.5%. The CDR3 has 15 amino acids. After removal of 1 base from V and 0 bases from J, the junction contained 2 bases not matched to a gene. Germline V gives CDR1 LGHDT, CDR2 YNNKEL (reference sequence).

The receptor was derived from an older woman with acute or convalescent COVID-19. Sample: peripheral blood. The rearrangement links TRBV3-1 (or the pseudogene TRBV3-2) to TRBJ1-1; 7 positions agree with TRBD1. The chain's CDR3 is CASSQGQGLNTEAFF. Here the CDR3 DNA reads TGTGCCAGCAGCCAAGGACAGGGTTTGAACACTGAAGCTTTCTTT.